This note documents a single TCR beta chain sequence. This record comes from a study of cytomegalovirus exposure and HLA in healthy donors. The PCR employed 60 Vbeta primers together with 13 Jbeta primers. Libraries were prepared by immunoSEQ multiplex PCR; TCRdb keeps only in-frame clonotypes and omits some of them. The sample contains about 190,000 clones, 82% of which appear only once. Trimming shortened V by 1 base and J by 9 bases, and 5 bases separated the two germline ends. The CDR3 has 11 residues. Healthy people donating bone marrow made up the donors. Input material: PBMCs. This clonotype was sampled from a young woman in good health and CMV-seronegative. The V and J genes are TRBV5-3 and TRBJ1-5; D gene unclear. TRBV5-3 is an ORF; its function is uncertain. As DNA, the CDR3 is TGTGCCAGAAGCTTGACTCGGCCCCAGCATTTT. Translated: CARSLTRPQHF.